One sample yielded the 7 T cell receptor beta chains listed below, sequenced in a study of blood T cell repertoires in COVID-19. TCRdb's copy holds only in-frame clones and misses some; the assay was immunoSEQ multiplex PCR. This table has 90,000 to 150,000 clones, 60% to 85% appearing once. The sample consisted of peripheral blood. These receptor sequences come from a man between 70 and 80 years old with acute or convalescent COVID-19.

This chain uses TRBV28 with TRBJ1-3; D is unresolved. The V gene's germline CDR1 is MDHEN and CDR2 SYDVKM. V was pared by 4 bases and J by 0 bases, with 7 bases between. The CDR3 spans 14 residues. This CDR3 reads CASSSQSSGNTIYF. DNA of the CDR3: TGTGCCAGCAGTTCACAGAGCTCTGGAAACACCATATATTTT.

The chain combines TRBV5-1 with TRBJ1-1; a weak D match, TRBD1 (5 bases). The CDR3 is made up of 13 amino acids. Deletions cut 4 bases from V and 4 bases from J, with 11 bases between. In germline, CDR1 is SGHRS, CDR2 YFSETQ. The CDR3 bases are TGCGCCAGCAGCCCGGGGGGAGGCACTGAAGCTTTCTTT. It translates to CASSPGGGTEAFF.

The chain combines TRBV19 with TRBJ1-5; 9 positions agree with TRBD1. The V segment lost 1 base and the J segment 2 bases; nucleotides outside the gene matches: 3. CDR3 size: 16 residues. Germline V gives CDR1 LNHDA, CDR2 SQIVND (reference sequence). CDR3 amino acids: CASSIGTGVRNQPQHF. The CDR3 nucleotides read TGTGCCAGTAGTATAGGGACAGGGGTCCGCAATCAGCCCCAGCATTTT.

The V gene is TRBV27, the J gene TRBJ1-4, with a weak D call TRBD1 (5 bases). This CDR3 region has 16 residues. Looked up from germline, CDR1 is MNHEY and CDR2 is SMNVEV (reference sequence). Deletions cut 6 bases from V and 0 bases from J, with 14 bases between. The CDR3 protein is CASRMNAGATNEKLFF. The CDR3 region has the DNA TGTGCCAGCAGGATGAACGCGGGGGCAACTAATGAAAAACTGTTTTTT. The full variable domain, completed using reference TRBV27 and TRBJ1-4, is EAQVTQNPRYLITVTGKKLTVTCSQNMNHEYMSWYRQDPGLGLRQIYYSMNVEVTDKGDVPEGYKVSRKEKRNFPLILESPSPNQTSLYFCASRMNAGATNEKLFFGSGTQLSVL.

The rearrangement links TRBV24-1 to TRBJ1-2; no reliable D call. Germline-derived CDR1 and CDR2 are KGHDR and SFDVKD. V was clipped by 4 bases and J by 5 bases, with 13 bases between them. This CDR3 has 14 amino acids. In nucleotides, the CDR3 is TGTGCCACCAGTGACTTACCGGGAGATTATGGCTACACCTTC. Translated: CATSDLPGDYGYTF.

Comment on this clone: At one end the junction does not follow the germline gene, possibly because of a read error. The CDR3 bases are TGTGCCAGCAGCCTAGGGGGAGACTATGGCTACACCTTC. Translating it yields CASSLGGDYGYTF. The chain employs TRBV13 and TRBJ1-2; possible D gene TRBD1, 6 bases. CDR3 length equals 13 residues. Germline CDR1 is PRHDT and CDR2 is FYEKMQ (reference sequence). The complete variable domain, with remaining parts taken from reference TRBV13 and TRBJ1-2, reads AAGVIQSPRHLIKEKRETATLKCYPIPRHDTVYWYQQGPGQDPQFLISFYEKMQSDKGSIPDRFSAQQFSDYHSELNMSSLELGDSALYFCASSLGGDYGYTFGSGTRLTVV.

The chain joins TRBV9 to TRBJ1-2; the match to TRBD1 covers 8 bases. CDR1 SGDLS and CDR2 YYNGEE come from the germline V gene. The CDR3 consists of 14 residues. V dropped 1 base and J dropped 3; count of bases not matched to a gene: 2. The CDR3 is CASSVTTGDYGYTF. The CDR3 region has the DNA TGTGCCAGCAGCGTAACGACAGGGGACTATGGCTACACCTTC.